These T cell receptor beta chains were read from a single sample in a study of blood T cell repertoires in COVID-19. The protocol was immunoSEQ multiplex PCR, while the TCRdb copy is restricted to in-frame clones and leaves out a portion. The sample consists of approximately 480,000 clones, 75% to 90% of them appearing once. Sequencing was carried out using peripheral blood. The origin of the receptors is a man aged 18 to 29 with COVID-19, enrolled during active disease. Both conserved end residues are part of each CDR3. Fields, in order: clone size, D gene, V gene, J gene, CDR3 protein, CDR3 DNA. The D gene is left open where the match is weak. Clone size is given for some rows only: seen once, a few or many times, or a class if the clone is expanded.

clone size: .; D gene: TRBD1; V gene: TRBV4-1; J gene: TRBJ2-1; CDR3 protein: CASSQVTGVDNEQFF; CDR3 DNA: TGCGCCAGCAGCCAAGTCACAGGGGTCGACAATGAGCAGTTCTTC
clone size: .; D gene: TRBD1; V gene: TRBV14; J gene: TRBJ1-4; CDR3 protein: CASSPITGVGEKLFF; CDR3 DNA: TGTGCCAGCAGCCCCATAACAGGGGTTGGTGAAAAACTGTTTTTT
clone size: .; D gene: TRBD2; V gene: TRBV19; J gene: TRBJ2-7; CDR3 protein: CASSIFWGGVYEQYF; CDR3 DNA: TGTGCCAGTAGTATTTTTTGGGGGGGGGTCTACGAGCAGTACTTC
clone size: .; D gene: .; V gene: TRBV4-1; J gene: TRBJ2-7; CDR3 protein: CASSQELYSSYEQYF; CDR3 DNA: TGCGCCAGCAGCCAAGAACTGTACAGCTCCTACGAGCAGTACTTC
clone size: .; D gene: TRBD2; V gene: TRBV7-9; J gene: TRBJ2-7; CDR3 protein: CASSLSGELSGVQYF; CDR3 DNA: TGTGCCAGCAGCCTTAGCGGGGAATTATCGGGGGTGCAGTACTTC
clone size: .; D gene: TRBD1; V gene: TRBV9; J gene: TRBJ2-1; CDR3 protein: CASSVDRTGSYNEQFF; CDR3 DNA: TGTGCCAGCAGCGTAGATAGGACAGGGTCCTACAATGAGCAGTTCTTC
clone size: .; D gene: TRBD1; V gene: TRBV27; J gene: TRBJ1-2; CDR3 protein: CASSANRGFNYGYTF; CDR3 DNA: TGTGCCAGCAGTGCAAACAGGGGTTTTAACTATGGCTACACCTTC
clone size: few; D gene: .; V gene: TRBV24-1; J gene: TRBJ2-7; CDR3 protein: CATLGGTERGSEQYF; CDR3 DNA: TGTGCCACCTTAGGGGGGACAGAAAGAGGGTCCGAGCAGTACTTC
clone size: .; D gene: TRBD1; V gene: TRBV11-3; J gene: TRBJ1-2; CDR3 protein: CASSLESQGADGYTF; CDR3 DNA: TGTGCCAGCAGCTTAGAGTCACAGGGGGCTGATGGCTACACCTTC
clone size: .; D gene: .; V gene: TRBV6-1; J gene: TRBJ2-2; CDR3 protein: CASSEFRENTGELFF; CDR3 DNA: TGTGCCAGCAGTGAGTTTCGGGAGAACACCGGGGAGCTGTTTTTT
clone size: .; D gene: .; V gene: TRBV7-6; J gene: TRBJ1-2; CDR3 protein: CASSRTGGSGGYTF; CDR3 DNA: TGTGCCAGCAGCAGAACGGGAGGCTCTGGTGGCTACACCTTC
clone size: .; D gene: .; V gene: TRBV11-2; J gene: TRBJ2-3; CDR3 protein: CASSFYRERTDTQYF; CDR3 DNA: TGTGCCAGCAGCTTTTACAGGGAGCGGACAGATACGCAGTATTTT
clone size: .; D gene: TRBD1; V gene: TRBV7-6; J gene: TRBJ2-7; CDR3 protein: CASSLGDSPRFSYEQYF; CDR3 DNA: TGTGCCAGCAGCTTAGGGGACAGCCCAAGATTCTCCTACGAGCAGTACTTC
clone size: .; D gene: TRBD2; V gene: TRBV29-1; J gene: TRBJ2-1; CDR3 protein: CSVGRRESHNEQFF; CDR3 DNA: TGCAGCGTCGGCCGGCGGGAGAGCCACAATGAGCAGTTCTTC
clone size: .; D gene: .; V gene: TRBV19; J gene: TRBJ2-2; CDR3 protein: CASMWGVRTGELFF; CDR3 DNA: TGTGCCAGTATGTGGGGGGTCCGCACCGGGGAGCTGTTTTTT
clone size: once; D gene: TRBD2; V gene: TRBV29-1; J gene: TRBJ2-1; CDR3 protein: CSVPPSGGYYEQFF; CDR3 DNA: TGCAGCGTTCCTCCTAGCGGGGGGTATTATGAGCAGTTCTTC
clone size: .; D gene: TRBD1; V gene: TRBV11-3; J gene: TRBJ2-5; CDR3 protein: CASSNRQGARETQYF; CDR3 DNA: TGTGCCAGCAGCAACCGACAGGGGGCCCGGGAGACCCAGTACTTC
clone size: .; D gene: TRBD1; V gene: TRBV24-1; J gene: TRBJ2-5; CDR3 protein: CATSGPGQWVGETQYF; CDR3 DNA: TGTGCCACCAGTGGTCCGGGACAGTGGGTTGGCGAGACCCAGTACTTC
clone size: .; D gene: TRBD1; V gene: TRBV5-5; J gene: TRBJ2-7; CDR3 protein: CASSYGQGPTYEQYF; CDR3 DNA: TGTGCCAGCAGCTACGGACAGGGCCCCACCTACGAGCAGTACTTC
clone size: .; D gene: TRBD1; V gene: TRBV6-5; J gene: TRBJ1-5; CDR3 protein: CASRTGWDDQPQHF; CDR3 DNA: TGTGCCAGCCGGACAGGGTGGGACGATCAGCCCCAGCATTTT
clone size: .; D gene: TRBD2; V gene: TRBV6-1; J gene: TRBJ2-1; CDR3 protein: CASSETGLPYNEQFF; CDR3 DNA: TGTGCCAGCAGTGAAACGGGACTACCCTACAATGAGCAGTTCTTC
clone size: .; D gene: TRBD1; V gene: TRBV10-3; J gene: TRBJ1-2; CDR3 protein: CASRQDRGFGYTF; CDR3 DNA: TGTGCCAGCCGACAAGACAGGGGGTTTGGCTACACCTTC
clone size: .; D gene: TRBD2; V gene: TRBV13; J gene: TRBJ2-1; CDR3 protein: CASSSTSGGPLNEQFF; CDR3 DNA: TGTGCCAGCAGCTCGACTAGCGGGGGGCCCCTCAATGAGCAGTTCTTC
clone size: .; D gene: TRBD1; V gene: TRBV9; J gene: TRBJ1-2; CDR3 protein: CASNPRGQGLYGYTF; CDR3 DNA: TGTGCCAGCAACCCTAGGGGACAGGGCCTCTATGGCTACACCTTC
clone size: many; D gene: TRBD1; V gene: TRBV27; J gene: TRBJ1-6; CDR3 protein: CASTTGAWADSPLHF; CDR3 DNA: TGTGCCAGCACCACAGGGGCGTGGGCGGATTCACCCCTCCACTTT
clone size: .; D gene: .; V gene: TRBV21-1; J gene: TRBJ2-7; CDR3 protein: CASSKGQGAPYEQYF; CDR3 DNA: TGTGCCAGCAGCAAAGGGCAGGGGGCACCCTACGAGCAGTACTTC
clone size: .; D gene: TRBD1; V gene: TRBV2; J gene: TRBJ2-7; CDR3 protein: CASSEALRTGMGEQYF; CDR3 DNA: TGTGCCAGCAGTGAAGCGCTTCGGACAGGGATGGGCGAGCAGTACTTC
clone size: .; D gene: TRBD2; V gene: TRBV9; J gene: TRBJ2-2; CDR3 protein: CASSVKAGTNTGELFF; CDR3 DNA: TGTGCCAGCAGCGTCAAAGCGGGGACTAACACCGGGGAGCTGTTTTTT
clone size: .; D gene: .; V gene: TRBV7-6; J gene: TRBJ2-1; CDR3 protein: CASSLEGGYEQFF; CDR3 DNA: TGTGCCAGCAGCTTAGAGGGAGGCTATGAGCAGTTCTTC
clone size: .; D gene: TRBD2; V gene: TRBV9; J gene: TRBJ2-4; CDR3 protein: CASSAGLAGNIQYF; CDR3 DNA: TGTGCCAGCAGCGCGGGACTAGCGGGAAACATTCAGTACTTC
clone size: .; D gene: TRBD2; V gene: TRBV27; J gene: TRBJ2-7; CDR3 protein: CASSWTSGGYEQYF; CDR3 DNA: TGTGCCAGCAGCTGGACTAGCGGGGGCTACGAGCAGTACTTC
clone size: .; D gene: TRBD2; V gene: TRBV24-1; J gene: TRBJ2-1; CDR3 protein: CATSDAPSGNNNEQFF; CDR3 DNA: TGTGCCACCAGTGATGCTCCTAGCGGGAACAACAATGAGCAGTTCTTC
clone size: few; D gene: .; V gene: TRBV2; J gene: TRBJ2-5; CDR3 protein: CASNQGSETQYF; CDR3 DNA: TGTGCCAGCAATCAGGGATCGGAGACCCAGTACTTC
clone size: .; D gene: TRBD2; V gene: TRBV5-1; J gene: TRBJ2-5; CDR3 protein: CASSPVSGGREETQYF; CDR3 DNA: TGCGCCAGCAGCCCGGTTAGCGGGGGGCGTGAAGAGACCCAGTACTTC
clone size: .; D gene: .; V gene: TRBV20-1; J gene: TRBJ2-1; CDR3 protein: CSASREHEQFF; CDR3 DNA: TGCAGTGCAAGTCGGGAACATGAGCAGTTCTTC
clone size: .; D gene: .; V gene: TRBV7-9; J gene: TRBJ2-3; CDR3 protein: CASSDDINTDTQYF; CDR3 DNA: TGTGCCAGCAGTGACGACATCAACACAGATACGCAGTATTTT
clone size: .; D gene: .; V gene: TRBV12-3/TRBV12-4; J gene: TRBJ2-1; CDR3 protein: CASSQGPPQFF; CDR3 DNA: TGTGCCAGCAGCCAGGGCCCCCCCCAGTTCTTC
clone size: .; D gene: TRBD1; V gene: TRBV7-9; J gene: TRBJ1-4; CDR3 protein: CASSLGQGNEKLFF; CDR3 DNA: TGTGCCAGCAGCTTGGGACAGGGTAATGAAAAACTGTTTTTT
clone size: .; D gene: TRBD1; V gene: TRBV6-6; J gene: TRBJ1-2; CDR3 protein: CASRSLGQKAYGYTF; CDR3 DNA: TGTGCCAGCAGATCCCTGGGACAGAAAGCGTATGGCTACACCTTC
clone size: .; D gene: .; V gene: TRBV2; J gene: TRBJ1-6; CDR3 protein: CASSERGLDNSPLHF; CDR3 DNA: TGTGCCAGCAGTGAACGGGGTCTCGATAATTCACCCCTCCACTTT
clone size: .; D gene: .; V gene: TRBV27; J gene: TRBJ2-7; CDR3 protein: CASSFGAPAGEQYF; CDR3 DNA: TGTGCCAGCAGTTTTGGAGCCCCGGCGGGCGAGCAGTACTTC
clone size: few; D gene: .; V gene: TRBV19; J gene: TRBJ1-5; CDR3 protein: CASSVGETQPQHF; CDR3 DNA: TGTGCCAGTAGTGTAGGGGAGACTCAGCCCCAGCATTTT
clone size: .; D gene: .; V gene: TRBV5-1; J gene: TRBJ2-3; CDR3 protein: CASSHGIAVSTDTQYF; CDR3 DNA: TGCGCCAGCAGCCATGGAATAGCGGTCAGCACAGATACGCAGTATTTT
clone size: .; D gene: .; V gene: TRBV4-1; J gene: TRBJ1-2; CDR3 protein: CASSQPGKLVGYTF; CDR3 DNA: TGCGCCAGCAGCCAACCCGGGAAGCTGGTTGGCTACACCTTC
clone size: .; D gene: TRBD2; V gene: TRBV15; J gene: TRBJ2-1; CDR3 protein: CATSRAAGLAVRSNNEQFF; CDR3 DNA: TGTGCCACCAGCAGAGCGGCGGGACTAGCGGTTAGATCGAACAATGAGCAGTTCTTC
clone size: .; D gene: TRBD2; V gene: TRBV7-2; J gene: TRBJ2-7; CDR3 protein: CASSLLYRGGRTSGSAVWF; CDR3 DNA: TGTGCCAGCAGCTTATTATACCGCGGGGGGCGCACTAGCGGATCCGCCGTTTGGTTC
clone size: .; D gene: TRBD1; V gene: TRBV5-1; J gene: TRBJ1-6; CDR3 protein: CASSWGEGANSPLHF; CDR3 DNA: TGCGCCAGCAGCTGGGGCGAGGGGGCAAATTCACCCCTCCACTTT
clone size: .; D gene: .; V gene: TRBV19; J gene: TRBJ2-7; CDR3 protein: CASSIRDEQYF; CDR3 DNA: TGTGCCAGTAGTATCCGTGACGAGCAGTACTTC
clone size: once; D gene: .; V gene: TRBV6-4; J gene: TRBJ1-1; CDR3 protein: CASSEQGRTNTEAFF; CDR3 DNA: TGTGCCAGCAGTGAACAGGGACGGACGAACACTGAAGCTTTCTTT
clone size: .; D gene: .; V gene: TRBV7-9; J gene: TRBJ2-7; CDR3 protein: CASSPSTGTSYEQYF; CDR3 DNA: TGTGCCAGCAGTCCGTCCACGGGAACGTCCTACGAGCAGTACTTC
clone size: .; D gene: TRBD2; V gene: TRBV30; J gene: TRBJ2-7; CDR3 protein: CAWSVAGGVSGEQYF; CDR3 DNA: TGTGCCTGGAGCGTTGCGGGAGGGGTATCGGGCGAGCAGTACTTC
clone size: .; D gene: .; V gene: TRBV29-1; J gene: TRBJ2-1; CDR3 protein: CSVVTYNEQFF; CDR3 DNA: TGCAGCGTGGTTACTTACAATGAGCAGTTCTTC
clone size: .; D gene: TRBD2; V gene: TRBV3-1/TRBV3-2; J gene: TRBJ2-7; CDR3 protein: CASSPLSGGYEQYF; CDR3 DNA: TGTGCCAGCAGCCCCCTGAGCGGGGGGTACGAGCAGTACTTC
clone size: .; D gene: TRBD2; V gene: TRBV7-9; J gene: TRBJ2-3; CDR3 protein: CASTLTSGGGDTQYF; CDR3 DNA: TGTGCCAGCACCTTGACTAGCGGGGGGGGAGATACGCAGTATTTT
clone size: .; D gene: .; V gene: TRBV4-1; J gene: TRBJ2-5; CDR3 protein: CASSQGAATGRRTQYF; CDR3 DNA: TGCGCCAGCAGCCAAGGGGCCGCGACAGGTAGAAGGACCCAGTACTTC